This TCR beta chain derives from a study of blood T cell repertoires in COVID-19. As for the study in general: Sites across the United States, Italy and Spain contributed samples from acute and convalescent COVID-19. PBMCs, B-cell-depleted T cells, or T cells were the source of the cDNA or gDNA that made up the material.

In the original processing: The assay estimated nucleated cells by amplifying reference gene primers. Only in-frame clones appear in the TCRdb table, and some are missing; sequencing was by immunoSEQ multiplex PCR. V and J calls and clone size follow that table, whereas D and trimming were derived from the DNA. The repertoire has some 170,000 clones, around four fifths of them found once; the top ten carry about 7%. Followed longitudinally, the Seattle patients had been enrolled during active infection. This receptor was taken from a woman in her 40s with COVID-19, enrolled during active disease. Sequenced: peripheral blood.

The CDR3, as DNA: TGTGCCAGCAGTGAAGCAGGACTAAACACTGAAGCTTTCTTT. Translating it yields CASSEAGLNTEAFF. The chain carries TRBV6-1 and TRBJ1-1, with no clear D. This CDR3 region has 14 residues. V dropped 0 bases and J dropped 2 bases, with 7 bases sitting between them. The germline V gene encodes CDR1 MNHNS and CDR2 SASEGT.